The rows below give T cell receptor beta chains drawn from one sample of a study of regulatory T cells in long-lasting Graves disease. TCRdb reprocessed the multiplex PCR reads with MiXCR, giving one entry per CDR3 protein. The sample includes 350,000 to 550,000 distinct CDR3 sequences, 14% to 15% of them seen just once. This same sample was also taken into another study, of T cells in Graves' hyperthyroidism and ophthalmopathy.

The sequenced sample was peripheral blood mononuclear cells (PBMCs), obtained at new diagnosis, from a patient treated with antithyroid drugs. The source is a woman in her thirties with Graves disease. The CDR3 runs from the conserved cysteine through the conserved F or W. A D gene is named only where the DNA matches it firmly. Clone size is shown for a subset of rows, as once, few, many or a class of expanded clone.

V,length,size,J,D,DNA,CDR3
TRBV27,16,many,TRBJ2-3,NA,TGTGCCAGCAGTTTATCTGTCGGCTCGTACACAGATACGCAGTATTTT,CASSLSVGSYTDTQYF
TRBV15,16,many,TRBJ2-7,NA,TGTGCCACCAGCAGAGATTTGGCGGGAGCGAGGGGGGAGCAGTACTTC,CATSRDLAGARGEQYF
TRBV5-1,13,NA,TRBJ2-5,NA,TGCGCCAGCTGTTTGACAGACCAAGAGACCCAGTACTTC,CASCLTDQETQYF
TRBV7-3,13,many,TRBJ2-4,NA,TGTGCCAGCAGCCTCGGTGGCAAAAACATTCAGTACTTC,CASSLGGKNIQYF
TRBV15,17,few,TRBJ2-2,NA,TGTGCCACCAGCAAAAGCGGACTCGGACGGAACACCGGGGAGCTGTTTTTT,CATSKSGLGRNTGELFF
TRBV11-2,17,many,TRBJ2-3,NA,TGTGCCAGCAGCTTAGTTGGTTCAGTAACTCGCACAGATACGCAGTATTTT,CASSLVGSVTRTDTQYF
TRBV7-9,17,many,TRBJ2-3,NA,TGTGCCAGCAGCCCTAGTATAAGGGGAAGGGCGGCAGATACGCAGTATTTT,CASSPSIRGRAADTQYF
TRBV29-1,12,few,TRBJ1-1,NA,TGCAGCGTTGAAGAAATAAACACTGAAGCTTTCTTT,CSVEEINTEAFF
TRBV9,15,few,TRBJ1-6,NA,TGTGCCAGCAGCGTAGCTTTAGGGGCCAATTCACCCCTCCACTTT,CASSVALGANSPLHF
TRBV11-1,16,many,TRBJ1-4,NA,TGTGCCAGCAGCTTAGACGGACGGTACACTAATGAAAAACTGTTTTTT,CASSLDGRYTNEKLFF
TRBV6-1,12,once,TRBJ2-1,NA,TGTGCCAGTCTATGGGGATACAATGAGCAGTTCTTC,CASLWGYNEQFF
TRBV4-3,17,few,TRBJ2-3,NA,TGCGCCAGCAGCCAAGCTACTGGCGGCTCTAGCACAGATACGCAGTATTTT,CASSQATGGSSTDTQYF
TRBV13,15,many,TRBJ2-1,TRBD1,TGTGCCAGCAGCTCTCCCGACAGGGAACGCAATGAGCAGTTCTTC,CASSSPDRERNEQFF
TRBV6-2/TRBV6-3,16,NA,TRBJ2-3,NA,TGTGCCAGCAGTTCCCTCGGGACCATATACACAGATACGCAGTATTTT,CASSSLGTIYTDTQYF
TRBV6-1,16,few,TRBJ1-2,NA,TGTGCCAGCAGCCCTGCGATCCGGGACACGAACTATGGCTACACCTTC,CASSPAIRDTNYGYTF
TRBV7-6,16,many,TRBJ2-7,TRBD2,TGTGCCAGCAGCTTAGCTAAGCGGGAGGCTACCTACGAGCAGTACTTC,CASSLAKREATYEQYF